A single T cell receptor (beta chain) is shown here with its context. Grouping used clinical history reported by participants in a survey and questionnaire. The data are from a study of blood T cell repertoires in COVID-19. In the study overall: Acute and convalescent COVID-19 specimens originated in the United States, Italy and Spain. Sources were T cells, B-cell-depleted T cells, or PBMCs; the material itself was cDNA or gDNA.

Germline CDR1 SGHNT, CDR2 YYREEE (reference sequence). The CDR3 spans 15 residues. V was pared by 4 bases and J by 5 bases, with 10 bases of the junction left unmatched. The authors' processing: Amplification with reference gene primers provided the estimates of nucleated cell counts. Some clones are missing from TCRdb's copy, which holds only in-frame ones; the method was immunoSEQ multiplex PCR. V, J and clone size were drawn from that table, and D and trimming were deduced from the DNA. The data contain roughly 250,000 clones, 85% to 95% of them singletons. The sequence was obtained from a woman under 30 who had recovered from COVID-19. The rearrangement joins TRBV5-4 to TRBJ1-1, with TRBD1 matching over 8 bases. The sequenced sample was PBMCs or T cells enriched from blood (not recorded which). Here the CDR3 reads CASSPGGQVGTEAFF. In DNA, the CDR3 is TGTGCCAGCAGCCCCGGGGGACAGGTGGGGACTGAAGCTTTCTTT.